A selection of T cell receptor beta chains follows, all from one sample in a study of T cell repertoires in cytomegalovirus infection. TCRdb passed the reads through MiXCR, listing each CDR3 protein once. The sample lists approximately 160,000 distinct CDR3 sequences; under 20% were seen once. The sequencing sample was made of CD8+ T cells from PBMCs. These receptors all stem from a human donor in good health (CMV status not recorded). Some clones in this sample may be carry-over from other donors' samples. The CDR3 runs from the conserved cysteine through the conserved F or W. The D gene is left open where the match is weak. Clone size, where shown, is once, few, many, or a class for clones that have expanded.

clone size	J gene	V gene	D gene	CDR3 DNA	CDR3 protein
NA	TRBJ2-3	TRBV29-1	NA	TGCAGCGTTGATAGCTCTACCCATACGCAGTATTTT	CSVDSSTHTQYF
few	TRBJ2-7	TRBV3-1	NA	TGTGCCAGCAGCCAATGGTCCTACGAGCAGTACTTC	CASSQWSYEQYF
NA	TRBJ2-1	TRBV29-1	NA	TGCAGCATCCTCACCGGGGCCGGATGGTTCTTC	CSILTGAGWFF
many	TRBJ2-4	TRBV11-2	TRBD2	TGTGCCAGCAGCCCTTTTCCAGCGGGAGTTGGCATTCAGTACTTC	CASSPFPAGVGIQYF
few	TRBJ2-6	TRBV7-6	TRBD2	TGTGCCAGCAGCTTACCGGGACTAGCGGACTCTGGGGCCAACGTCCTGACTTTC	CASSLPGLADSGANVLTF
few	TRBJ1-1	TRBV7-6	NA	TGTGCCAGCAGCCCTGCCCGGGGCGGGAAAGTCTCTGAAGCTTTCTTT	CASSPARGGKVSEAFF
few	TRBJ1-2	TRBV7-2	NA	TGTGCCAGCAGCTCACTGGGGGGGGGCTATGGCTACACCTTC	CASSSLGGGYGYTF
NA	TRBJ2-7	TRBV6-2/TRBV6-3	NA	TGTGCCAGCAGTTACTCCCGACTAAAAACCTCCTACGAGCAGTACTTC	CASSYSRLKTSYEQYF
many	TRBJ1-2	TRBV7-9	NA	TGTGCCAGCAGCTTAGCAGGGAAGACGAGCTATGGCTACACCTTC	CASSLAGKTSYGYTF
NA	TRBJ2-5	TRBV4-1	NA	TGCGCCAGCAGCCAGACCCAGGGGCGGGCAGAGACCCAGTACTTC	CASSQTQGRAETQYF
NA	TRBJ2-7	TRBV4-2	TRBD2	TGTGCCAGCAGCCAAGGGGTTGGGGCGGGGGAGATCTCCTACGAGCAGTACTTC	CASSQGVGAGEISYEQYF
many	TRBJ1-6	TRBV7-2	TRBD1	TGTGCCAGCAGCTCAATGACAGGGGAGGGTCAGAATTCACCCCTCCACTTT	CASSSMTGEGQNSPLHF
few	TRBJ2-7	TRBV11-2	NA	TGTGCCAGCAGCTTAGTTGGGGGCCCTCCCTACGAGCAGTACTTC	CASSLVGGPPYEQYF